This TCR beta chain was documented in a study of T cell responses to AZD1222 COVID-19 vaccine. From germline, CDR1 is SEHNR and CDR2 FQNEAQ (reference sequence). The CDR3 contains 14 residues. The V gene lost 4 bases and the J gene lost 2 bases, with 11 bases spanning the gap. This clone was found a few times. Repertoires were generated with immunoSEQ multiplex PCR, while TCRdb's copy carries only in-frame clones and drops some. The data show tens of thousands of clones, around 80% seen once. The chain has TRBV7-9 and TRBJ1-2; the D gene is possibly TRBD1 (5 bases). Sequenced material: peripheral blood, taken on day 0 of MenACWY control vaccination. The receptor comes from an adult in good health. CDR3 residues: CASSSQGLNYGYTF. Here the CDR3 DNA reads TGTGCCAGCAGCTCCCAGGGACTCAACTATGGCTACACCTTC.